The next 21 T cell receptor beta chains were all read from a single sample in a study of blood T cell repertoires in COVID-19. The assay was immunoSEQ multiplex PCR, and TCRdb's table has in-frame clones only and misses some. The table has about 200,000 clones, around 88% seen once. Sequenced: peripheral blood. These receptors were collected from a man aged 18 to 35 with active or convalescent COVID-19.

The chain links TRBV19 to TRBJ1-2; D is possibly TRBD1 (5 bases). This CDR3 region has 13 residues. V was pared by 6 bases and J by 4 bases, with 12 bases between. Germline values: CDR1 LNHDA, CDR2 SQIVND (reference sequence). The CDR3 coding sequence is TGTGCCAGTAGCAGGGAAGGGTCCTATGGCTACACCTTC. Protein: CASSREGSYGYTF.

The V call is TRBV27, the J call TRBJ1-1, with TRBD1 matching over 7 bases. Germline values: CDR1 MNHEY, CDR2 SMNVEV (reference sequence). The CDR3 is 17 amino acids. After removal of 0 bases from V and 4 bases from J, the junction contained 11 bases not matched to a gene. CDR3 sequence (DNA): TGTGCCAGCAGTTTATCGCCCAGGCAGGGGGTGGGCACTGAAGCTTTCTTT. Protein: CASSLSPRQGVGTEAFF.

Concerning this clone: The same CDR3 also results from other DNA sequences found in this sample. The gene calls are TRBV5-1 and TRBJ1-5; D is ambiguous. This CDR3 spans 15 amino acids. Trimming took 0 bases from V and 0 from J, leaving 7 bases between them. From germline, CDR1 is SGHRS and CDR2 YFSETQ. CDR3 coding DNA: TGCGCCAGCAGCTTGGGAGGGAATAGCAATCAGCCCCAGCATTTT. This sequence encodes CASSLGGNSNQPQHF.

J is TRBJ1-6 and V is TRBV4-2; TRBD1 agrees at 10 bases. Germline-derived CDR1 and CDR2 are LGHNA and YNFKEQ. The CDR3 is 15 residues long. Trimming removed 2 bases from V and 10 bases from J; junction bases left unmatched: 5. The CDR3 DNA reads as TGTGCCAGCAGCCAACCTGGACAGGGGGAGTCACCCCTCCACTTT. Its protein is CASSQPGQGESPLHF.

This chain connects TRBV28 to TRBJ2-3; 8 positions match TRBD1. Germline loops: CDR1 MDHEN, CDR2 SYDVKM. The V gene end was trimmed by 3 bases and the J gene end by 6 bases; junction bases not matched to a gene: 5. CDR3 length: 14 amino acids. CDR3 bases: TGTGCCAGCAGTTTGGTCCCAGGGGGCGATACGCAGTATTTT. As protein: CASSLVPGGDTQYF.

This sequence joins TRBV28 and TRBJ1-3; a possible D gene is TRBD1 (6 bases). This CDR3 is built from 14 residues. V lost 8 bases and J 8 bases, leaving 19 bases between the germline ends. The germline V gene has CDR1 MDHEN and CDR2 SYDVKM. The chain's CDR3 is CASQEPGVIHTIYF. Here the CDR3 DNA reads TGTGCCAGCCAAGAGCCAGGGGTGATACACACCATATATTTT.

This chain links TRBV10-2 with TRBJ1-1; no clear D gene. The CDR3 contains 13 residues. Trimming removed 10 bases at V and 0 bases at J, with 12 bases between. Germline V CDR1 and CDR2: WSHSY, SAAADI. The CDR3 region is CATVGQMNTEAFF. The CDR3 coding sequence is TGCGCCACCGTGGGCCAAATGAACACTGAAGCTTTCTTT.

The chain combines TRBV10-3 with TRBJ1-1, with a weak D call TRBD1 (5 bases). This CDR3 has 16 amino acids. Trimming cost V 5 bases and J 1 base, with 17 bases left between them. The germline CDR1 and CDR2 sequences are ENHRY and SYGVKD. The CDR3 DNA reads as TGTGCCATCAGTTTCTCCAACGGGGGGGGGAACACTGAAGCTTTCTTT. Its translation: CAISFSNGGGNTEAFF.

This chain joins TRBV6-2 or TRBV6-3 and TRBJ1-1; D remains ambiguous. This CDR3 contains 15 residues. CDR1 MNHEY and CDR2 SVGEGT come from the germline V gene. V was shortened by 4 bases and J by 2 bases, with 14 bases between the two germline ends. The CDR3 region is CASSSPPGLNTEAFF. Written as DNA, the CDR3 is TGTGCCAGCAGTTCTCCTCCAGGTTTAAACACTGAAGCTTTCTTT.

This chain joins TRBV9 and TRBJ2-5; 13 bases agree with TRBD2. The CDR3 contains 15 residues. Trimming removed 7 bases from V and 1 base from J; junction bases left unmatched: 4. The germline V gene has CDR1 SGDLS and CDR2 YYNGEE. CDR3 residues: CASGGLAGAQETQYF. DNA of the CDR3: TGTGCCAGCGGAGGACTAGCGGGAGCCCAAGAGACCCAGTACTTC. Based on the CDR3 plus reference TRBV9 and TRBJ2-5, the full variable domain is DSGVTQTPKHLITATGQRVTLRCSPRSGDLSVYWYQQSLDQGLQFLIQYYNGEERAKGNILERFSAQQFPDLHSELNLSSLELGDSALYFCASGGLAGAQETQYFGPGTRLLVL.

The chain carries TRBV28 and TRBJ2-1; the D is unclear. V was trimmed by 4 bases and J by 5 bases, leaving 15 bases between them. CDR1 MDHEN and CDR2 SYDVKM come from the germline V gene. The CDR3 sequence is 15 residues long. CDR3 in DNA: TGTGCCAGCAGTTCCTATCGGGTAGAGGACAATGAGCAGTTCTTC. This sequence encodes CASSSYRVEDNEQFF.

The chain combines TRBV7-2 with TRBJ1-5; D is unclear. Trimming left V 3 bases short and J 3 bases short, with 15 bases between. CDR1 and CDR2 from the germline V gene are SGHTA and FQGNSA. The CDR3 sequence is 16 residues long. CDR3 in DNA: TGTGCCAGCAGCTTTTCGCAGGTCACATACAATCAGCCCCAGCATTTT. Its protein is CASSFSQVTYNQPQHF.

V usage is TRBV7-9 and J usage is TRBJ2-1; 9 bases match TRBD2. V was clipped by 7 bases and J by 9 bases; unmatched bases: 13. The germline gives CDR1 SEHNR, CDR2 FQNEAQ (reference sequence). The CDR3 is 15 amino acids. CDR3 DNA: TGTGCCAGCACCCCTCCGGGGACTAGCATCGCTGAGCAGTTCTTC. It encodes CASTPPGTSIAEQFF.

The V and J genes are TRBV27 and TRBJ2-7, with TRBD1 identical over 9 bases. The V gene end was trimmed by 3 bases and the J gene end by 4 bases; junction bases not matched to a gene: 1. The germline gives CDR1 MNHEY, CDR2 SMNVEV (reference sequence). The CDR3 consists of 13 residues. The CDR3 DNA reads TGTGCCAGCAGTTTCGGGACAGGGTACGAGCAGTACTTC. This translates into CASSFGTGYEQYF.

This sequence joins TRBV7-9 and TRBJ1-4; tentative D call: TRBD1 (6 bases). Germline V lookup: CDR1 SEHNR, CDR2 FQNEAQ (reference sequence). The CDR3 consists of 14 residues. The V and J ends lost 2 bases and 2 bases respectively, with 6 bases between them. CDR3 DNA sequence: TGTGCCAGCAGCTTACAGGGGACTAATGAAAAACTGTTTTTT. Translating gives CASSLQGTNEKLFF.

CDR3 DNA: TGTGCCTGCGCTTCGACGGGATCCTACAATGAGCAGTTCTTC. Its translation: CACASTGSYNEQFF. The chain is built from TRBV19 and TRBJ2-1, with D tentatively TRBD2 (5 bases). The CDR3 spans 14 residues. Germline CDR1 and CDR2: LNHDA and SQIVND (reference sequence). The V end lost 11 bases, the J end lost 1 base, and 15 bases lay between the germline ends. Based on the CDR3 plus reference TRBV19 and TRBJ2-1, the full variable domain is DGGITQSPKYLFRKEGQNVTLSCEQNLNHDAMYWYRQDPGQGLRLIYYSQIVNDFQKGDIAEGYSVSREKKESFPLTVTSAQKNPTAFYLCACASTGSYNEQFFGPGTRLTVL.

The chain couples TRBV5-4 to TRBJ2-3; 8 bases match TRBD2. Per the germline V gene, CDR1 is SGHNT and CDR2 is YYREEE (reference sequence). CDR3 size: 16 residues. V lost 4 bases and J lost 0; bases outside the gene matches: 7. Here the CDR3 reads CASSRDTSGSTDTQYF. The CDR3 coding sequence is TGTGCCAGCAGCCGCGACACTAGCGGAAGCACAGATACGCAGTATTTT.

This rearrangement joins TRBV24-1 to TRBJ2-1; no firm D call. Germline CDR1 is KGHDR and CDR2 is SFDVKD. The CDR3 covers 14 residues. V gave up 6 bases and J gave up 7 bases, with 15 bases separating them. The CDR3 DNA reads TGTGCCACCAGTAGCTCCCCTAGTAGTAATGAGCAGTTCTTC. Translating gives CATSSSPSSNEQFF.

The chain has TRBV19 and TRBJ2-1, with D maybe TRBD2 (5 bases). Per the germline V gene, CDR1 is LNHDA and CDR2 is SQIVND (reference sequence). The V and J ends lost 2 bases and 2 bases respectively, with 10 bases between them. The CDR3 has 15 residues. DNA of the CDR3: TGTGCCAGTAGTATAAACGGGAACCCCTACAATGAGCAGTTCTTC. Residues: CASSINGNPYNEQFF. The full variable domain, its missing parts supplied by reference TRBV19 and TRBJ2-1, is DGGITQSPKYLFRKEGQNVTLSCEQNLNHDAMYWYRQDPGQGLRLIYYSQIVNDFQKGDIAEGYSVSREKKESFPLTVTSAQKNPTAFYLCASSINGNPYNEQFFGPGTRLTVL.

The chain employs TRBV10-1 and TRBJ2-7; 9 bases match TRBD1. After removal of 8 bases from V and 5 bases from J, the junction contained 7 bases not matched to a gene. CDR1 and CDR2 from the germline V gene are WNHNN and SYGVQD (reference sequence). The CDR3 is 13 residues long. CDR3 nucleotides: TGCGCCAGCGGGACAGGGCCCCTTAACGAGCAGTACTTC. This translates into CASGTGPLNEQYF.

The chain carries TRBV6-4 and TRBJ2-1, with D unclear. CDR1 is MRHNA, CDR2 SNTAGT, per germline. The germline V and J ends were trimmed by 4 bases and 9 bases, with 13 bases remaining between them. This CDR3 region has 13 residues. As DNA, the CDR3 is TGTGCCAGCAGTGGCCCCGGAGAGACTGAGCAGTTCTTC. It translates to CASSGPGETEQFF.